This T cell receptor (beta chain) was obtained from a study of vaccination and CD4 T cells after COVID-19. Regarding this clonotype: Its target is unknown.

Treatment indicated: roughly 11-day PBMC culture with coronavirus spike peptide pools or control peptides (ViraFEST assay). The CDR3 has 14 residues. Per the germline V gene, CDR1 is SGHVS and CDR2 is FNYEAQ. The V end was cut by 1 base, the J end by 3 bases, with 10 bases between. Sequenced with the Oncomine TCR Beta short-read assay was DNA taken from cultured CD4+ T cells. Each CDR3 protein gets one entry after TCRdb re-called the PCR reads with MiXCR. The sample lists several thousand distinct CDR3 sequences; around 54% were seen once. Source material: CD4+ T cells from blood, cultured in vitro. This clonotype originated in a human donor who had recovered from COVID-19. V gene TRBV7-6 combines with J gene TRBJ2-7; weak D call: TRBD1 (6 bases). This chain's CDR3 is CASSLVQGDYEQYF. In DNA form, the CDR3 reads TGTGCCAGCAGCTTAGTACAGGGCGACTACGAGCAGTACTTC.